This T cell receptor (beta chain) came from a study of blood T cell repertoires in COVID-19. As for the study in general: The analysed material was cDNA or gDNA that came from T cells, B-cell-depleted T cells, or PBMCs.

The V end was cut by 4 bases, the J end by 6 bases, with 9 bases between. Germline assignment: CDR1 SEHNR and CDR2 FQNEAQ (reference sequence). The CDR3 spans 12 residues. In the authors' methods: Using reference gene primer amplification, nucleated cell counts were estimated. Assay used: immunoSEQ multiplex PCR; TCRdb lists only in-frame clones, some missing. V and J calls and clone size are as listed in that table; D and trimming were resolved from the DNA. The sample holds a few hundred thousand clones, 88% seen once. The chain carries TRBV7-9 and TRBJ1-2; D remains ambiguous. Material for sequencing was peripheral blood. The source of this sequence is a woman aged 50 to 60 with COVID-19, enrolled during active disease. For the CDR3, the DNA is TGTGCCAGCAGCTCCAATACTAATGGCTACACCTTC. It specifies CASSSNTNGYTF.